Presented here are 25 T cell receptor beta chains from one specimen sequenced in a study of CD8 T cells in Susac syndrome. When the RNA was reverse transcribed, random hexamers were used with an input of about 0.45 to 1 ug. MiXCR was run by TCRdb on the immunoSEQ multiplex PCR reads, yielding one entry per CDR3 protein. The sample records tens of thousands of distinct CDR3 sequences, 90% to 95% being singletons. Sequencing was carried out using CD8+ T cells from PBMCs. The receptors derive from a human donor with multiple sclerosis.

The chain joins TRBV15 to TRBJ1-5; D possibly corresponds to TRBD1 (6 bases). CDR1 is LNHNV, CDR2 YYDKDF, per germline (reference sequence). Between the trimmed V and J ends, which lost 5 bases and 3 bases, there was a span of 14 bases. The CDR3 totals 15 residues. CDR3: CATSPRTVPNQPQHF. In DNA form, the CDR3 reads TGTGCCACCAGCCCTCGGACAGTTCCCAATCAGCCCCAGCATTTT.

This clonotype was recorded a few times. The chain recombines TRBV28 with TRBJ2-5; TRBD1 aligns across 9 bases. The germline V gene encodes CDR1 MDHEN and CDR2 SYDVKM. V trimming: 5 bases; J trimming: 5 bases; junction bases outside the gene matches: 6. CDR3 length equals 14 residues. The CDR3 DNA reads as TGTGCCAGCAGTCTCACAGGGGGCGGTGAGACCCAGTACTTC. It encodes CASSLTGGGETQYF. Combining the CDR3 with reference TRBV28 and TRBJ2-5 gives the whole variable domain DVKVTQSSRYLVKRTGEKVFLECVQDMDHENMFWYRQDPGLGLRLIYFSYDVKMKEKGDIPEGYSVSREKKERFSLILESASTNQTSMYLCASSLTGGGETQYFGPGTRLLVL.

The gene calls are TRBV27 and TRBJ1-1; 7 nucleotides line up with TRBD1. This CDR3 is built from 13 residues. The V segment lost 4 bases and the J segment 7 bases; nucleotides outside the gene matches: 6. CDR1 is MNHEY, CDR2 SMNVEV, per germline (reference sequence). This CDR3 reads CASSSDRVGEAFF. The CDR3 region has the DNA TGTGCCAGCAGTTCCGACAGGGTCGGTGAAGCTTTCTTT.

The chain employs TRBV3-1 and TRBJ1-1, with a weak D call TRBD1 (5 bases). The CDR3 extends over 13 amino acids. Per the germline V gene, CDR1 is LGHDT and CDR2 is YNNKEL (reference sequence). V was trimmed by 8 bases and J by 4 bases, leaving 14 bases between them. In DNA form, the CDR3 reads TGTGCCAGCCGCCCCGGGGCCAGCACTGAAGCTTTCTTT. The encoded protein is CASRPGASTEAFF.

The CDR3 sequence is CASSQYSGPPGDTQYF. The CDR3 DNA reads as TGTGCCAGCAGCCAATATTCGGGCCCTCCCGGGGATACGCAGTATTTT. The chain employs TRBV3-1 and TRBJ2-3; D uncertain. CDR3 size: 16 residues. The germline V and J ends were trimmed by 2 bases and 6 bases, with 18 bases remaining between them. Germline CDR1 reads LGHDT; CDR2 reads YNNKEL (reference sequence).

The chain uses TRBV29-1 and TRBJ2-4, with no clear D. V was cut by 4 bases and J by 3 bases, with 4 bases left in between. This CDR3 spans 11 amino acids. Per the germline V gene, CDR1 is SQVTM and CDR2 is ANQGSEA. The CDR3 bases are TGCAGCGTTGTAATCAAAAACATTCAGTACTTC. Its protein is CSVVIKNIQYF. The complete variable domain, with remaining parts taken from reference TRBV29-1 and TRBJ2-4, reads SAVISQKPSRDICQRGTSLTIQCQVDSQVTMMFWYRQQPGQSLTLIATANQGSEATYESGFVIDKFPISRPNLTFSTLTVSNMSPEDSSIYLCSVVIKNIQYFGAGTRLSVL.

This chain joins TRBV6-5 and TRBJ1-1, with a possible D match to TRBD1 (6 bases). V was clipped by 0 bases and J by 5 bases, with 13 bases between them. Germline V gene sequence: CDR1 MNHEY, CDR2 SVGAGI. The CDR3 totals 15 residues. The CDR3 loop reads CASSYSRGGRTEAFF. CDR3 coding DNA: TGTGCCAGCAGTTACTCGAGGGGGGGGAGGACTGAAGCTTTCTTT.

This chain joins TRBV11-1 and TRBJ2-7; TRBD2 agrees at 13 bases. The V and J ends lost 5 bases and 4 bases, in that order; junction bases with no gene match: 8. This CDR3 region has 16 residues. CDR1 is SGHAT, CDR2 FQDESV, per germline (reference sequence). CDR3 sequence: CASSLTSGRAGYEQYF. CDR3 DNA: TGTGCCAGCAGCCTTACTAGCGGGAGGGCCGGGTACGAGCAGTACTTC.

This chain joins TRBV5-1 and TRBJ2-1; the D gene is possibly TRBD2 (6 bases). Trimming left V 2 bases short and J 6 bases short, with 15 bases between. CDR3 length: 15 amino acids. CDR1 SGHRS and CDR2 YFSETQ come from the germline V gene. CDR3 bases: TGCGCCAGCAGCTTCCTCCACGGGGACTTCAATGAGCAGTTCTTC. Its translation: CASSFLHGDFNEQFF. The variable domain in full, completed from reference TRBV5-1 and TRBJ2-1, reads KAGVTQTPRYLIKTRGQQVTLSCSPISGHRSVSWYQQTPGQGLQFLFEYFSETQRNKGNFPGRFSGRQFSNSRSEMNVSTLELGDSALYLCASSFLHGDFNEQFFGPGTRLTVL.

The chain combines TRBV27 with TRBJ1-1, with TRBD1 matching over 8 bases. The junction had 7 bases not matched to a gene; V was cut back by 8 bases and J by 2 bases. The germline gives CDR1 MNHEY, CDR2 SMNVEV (reference sequence). The length of the CDR3 is 14 residues. As DNA, the CDR3 is TGTGCCAGCTTTCCTCAGGGGGCTAACACTGAAGCTTTCTTT. Translation gives CASFPQGANTEAFF.

DNA for the CDR3: TGTGCCAGCAGCTTCGAAAAGAGGGGAACCCACTATGGCTACACCTTC. This sequence encodes CASSFEKRGTHYGYTF. The chain uses TRBV7-9 and TRBJ1-2, with D possibly being TRBD1 (5 bases). This CDR3 spans 16 amino acids. Trimming pared 3 bases from V and 3 bases from J, leaving 17 bases between. CDR1 and CDR2 from the germline V gene are SEHNR and FQNEAQ (reference sequence). Variable domain in full (rest from reference TRBV7-9 and TRBJ1-2): DTGVSQNPRHKITKRGQNVTFRCDPISEHNRLYWYRQTLGQGPEFLTYFQNEAQLEKSRLLSDRFSAERPKGSFSTLEIQRTEQGDSAMYLCASSFEKRGTHYGYTFGSGTRLTVV.

The genes are TRBV30 and TRBJ2-5; TRBD2 matches 10 bases. CDR1 GTSNPN and CDR2 SVGIG come from the germline V gene (reference sequence). CDR3 length: 13 amino acids. V trimming: 4 bases; J trimming: 4 bases; junction bases outside the gene matches: 3. CDR3 sequence reads: CAWTLAGVETQYF. The CDR3, as DNA: TGTGCCTGGACCCTAGCGGGAGTAGAGACCCAGTACTTC.

This sequence joins TRBV4-3 and TRBJ2-1; D gene unclear. The germline V gene has CDR1 LGHNA and CDR2 YSLEER. Deletions cut 3 bases from V and 7 bases from J, with 7 bases between. This CDR3 contains 12 residues. The CDR3 DNA sequence: TGCGCCAGCAGCCAGGATATAAATGAGCAGTTCTTC. Encoded protein: CASSQDINEQFF.

This clonotype came up once. J is TRBJ2-5 and V is TRBV12-3 or TRBV12-4, with TRBD2 as a possible D gene (5 bases). The V end lost 1 base, the J end lost 1 base, and 7 bases lay between the germline ends. The length of the CDR3 is 14 residues. Here the CDR3 DNA reads TGTGCCAGCAGTTTAGTCGGGGTCCAAGAGACCCAGTACTTC. Its translation is CASSLVGVQETQYF.

The J gene is TRBJ1-4, the V gene TRBV7-2; no clear D. V lost 5 bases to trimming and J lost 5 bases, with 24 bases between them. Germline CDR1 SGHTA, CDR2 FQGNSA. The CDR3 runs 18 residues. The CDR3 reads CASSHHFTGFGRNEKLFF. The DNA for the CDR3 is TGTGCCAGCAGCCATCATTTCACCGGGTTTGGTCGAAATGAAAAACTGTTTTTT.

The chain links TRBV9 to TRBJ2-2; 8 bases are shared with TRBD2. The junction had 9 bases not matched to a gene; V was cut back by 4 bases and J by 1 base. From germline, CDR1 is SGDLS and CDR2 YYNGEE. The CDR3 runs to 17 residues. The CDR3 DNA sequence: TGTGCCAGCAGCCCCCACCGAGCGGGAGAGAACACCGGGGAGCTGTTTTTT. This encodes CASSPHRAGENTGELFF.

The rearrangement joins TRBV6-5 to TRBJ2-7, with 8 bases lining up with TRBD1. Germline V gene sequence: CDR1 MNHEY, CDR2 SVGAGI. The V and J ends lost 6 bases and 3 bases, in that order; junction bases with no gene match: 10. The CDR3 is 15 residues long. CDR3: CASSPPGQELYEQYF. The CDR3, as DNA: TGTGCCAGCAGCCCACCGGGACAGGAACTCTACGAGCAGTACTTC.

The gene calls are TRBV13 and TRBJ2-1, with D perhaps TRBD2 (7 bases). With 7 bases removed from V and 7 bases from J, the gap between germline ends came to 17 bases. Germline CDR1 PRHDT, CDR2 FYEKMQ (reference sequence). The CDR3 has 14 amino acids. Written as DNA, the CDR3 is TGTGCCAGCACCGGGGGGCCGGTGGTTAATGAGCAGTTCTTC. It yields the protein CASTGGPVVNEQFF.

The sample holds one count of this clonotype. This sequence joins TRBV7-9 and TRBJ2-5, with D uncertain. Trimming left V 2 bases short and J 0 bases short, with 10 bases between. The CDR3 extends over 15 amino acids. Per the germline V gene, CDR1 is SEHNR and CDR2 is FQNEAQ (reference sequence). CDR3 in amino acids: CASSLRTVYQETQYF. In DNA, the CDR3 is TGTGCCAGCAGCTTAAGGACGGTGTACCAAGAGACCCAGTACTTC.

The chain uses TRBV19 and TRBJ1-2, with 10 bases fitting TRBD1. The V segment lost 9 bases and the J segment 8 bases; nucleotides outside the gene matches: 9. Per germline, CDR1 LNHDA and CDR2 SQIVND (reference sequence). The CDR3 loop spans 13 amino acids. In nucleotides, the CDR3 is TGTGCCAGCAAGTGGGACAGGGGAAGAGGCTACACCTTC. Translated, it gives CASKWDRGRGYTF.

This chain links TRBV28 with TRBJ2-3; possible D gene TRBD1, 6 bases. The CDR3 totals 19 residues. Trimming removed 2 bases at V and 0 bases at J, with 21 bases between. The germline CDR1 and CDR2 sequences are MDHEN and SYDVKM. The CDR3: CASSLTLITTGRSTDTQYF. In DNA form, the CDR3 reads TGTGCCAGCAGTTTAACCCTGATTACAACAGGGCGGAGCACAGATACGCAGTATTTT.

This sequence joins TRBV21-1 and TRBJ2-5. TRBV21-1 counts as a pseudogene. This CDR3 contains 14 residues. In DNA form, the CDR3 reads TGTGCCAGCAGCAAAGAGGCGGATGGGGAGACCCAGTACTTC. As protein: CASSKEADGETQYF.

The V call is TRBV9, the J call TRBJ2-1; possible D gene TRBD2, 6 bases. V was clipped by 6 bases and J by 2 bases, with 15 bases between them. The V gene's germline CDR1 is SGDLS and CDR2 YYNGEE. This CDR3 is 15 amino acids long. The CDR3 protein is CASTEGGNPYNEQFF. In DNA form, the CDR3 reads TGTGCCAGCACCGAGGGCGGGAATCCCTACAATGAGCAGTTCTTC. The full variable domain, its missing parts supplied by reference TRBV9 and TRBJ2-1, is DSGVTQTPKHLITATGQRVTLRCSPRSGDLSVYWYQQSLDQGLQFLIQYYNGEERAKGNILERFSAQQFPDLHSELNLSSLELGDSALYFCASTEGGNPYNEQFFGPGTRLTVL.

The chain combines TRBV6-5 with TRBJ2-7; D may be TRBD2 (6 bases). The CDR3 contains 15 residues. Trimming took 2 bases from V and 0 from J, leaving 11 bases between them. Germline V gene lookup returns CDR1 MNHEY and CDR2 SVGAGI. CDR3 coding DNA: TGTGCCAGCAGTTACCGGGAGTTCAGCTCCTACGAGCAGTACTTC. Its protein is CASSYREFSSYEQYF.

The chain carries TRBV9 and TRBJ2-1; TRBD2 matches 12 bases. The CDR3 runs to 16 residues. CDR1 is SGDLS and CDR2 is YYNGEE in the germline V gene. The trim removed 0 bases at V and 6 bases at J, leaving 4 bases unmatched. The CDR3: CASSVGLAGAPNEQFF. The CDR3, as DNA: TGTGCCAGCAGCGTAGGACTAGCGGGGGCCCCCAATGAGCAGTTCTTC.